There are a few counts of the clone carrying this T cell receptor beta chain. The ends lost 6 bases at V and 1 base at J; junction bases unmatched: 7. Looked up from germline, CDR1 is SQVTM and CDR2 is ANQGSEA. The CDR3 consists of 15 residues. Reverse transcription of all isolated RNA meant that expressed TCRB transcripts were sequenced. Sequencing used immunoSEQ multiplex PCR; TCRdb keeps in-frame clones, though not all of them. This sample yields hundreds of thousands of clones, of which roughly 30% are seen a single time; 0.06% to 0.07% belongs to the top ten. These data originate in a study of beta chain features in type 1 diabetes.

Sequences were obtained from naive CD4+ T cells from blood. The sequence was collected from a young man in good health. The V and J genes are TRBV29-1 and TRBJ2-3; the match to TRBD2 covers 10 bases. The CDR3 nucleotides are TGCAGCGTCACAGTGCTAGCGGGGGGCACAGATACGCAGTATTTT. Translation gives CSVTVLAGGTDTQYF.